This T cell receptor beta chain was sequenced during a study of shared clonotypes between healthy human individuals (dated by TCRdb to between 2020 and 2021). In the study overall: The cohort included three men and a couple of women between 18 and 49 years of age. For each donor, three plates each were used for CD4 naive and CD4 memory, two plates were used for CD8 naive, and one plate was used for CD8 memory. The study deeply sequenced blood TCR repertoires of about five healthy adults to estimate repertoire size and the extent of clonotype sharing between individuals. Libraries were prepared and TCR repertoires were sequenced by different laboratories using diverse techniques, in order to increase sequencing depth and limit assay-specific biases. Between about 0.8 and 9.5 billion PBMCs per donor were obtained by leukapheresis. What the authors observed across the whole study: Clonotypes shared by all four sorted-subset donors showed higher generation probabilities than non-shared clonotypes. Because the study included only a small number of donors, the genetic and exposure-history diversity represented was limited. Incomplete sequencing was indicated by rarefaction of sorted-subset datasets, despite the large sequencing depth. Based on pairwise subsampling, the degree of clonotype sharing among donors was expected to be affected by sequencing depth. Sampling was restricted to blood, and TCR repertoires in tissue are likely to differ from TCR repertoires in blood. Naive subsets generally had larger estimated clonotype richness than memory subsets. When several donors were compared, the shared fraction of clonotypes was about 5% for naive CD4, around 3.6% for naive CD8, more than 2% for memory CD4, and roughly 0.4% for memory CD8.

CD8 naive samples were obtained by positive selection for CCR7 among CD45RO-negative cells, yielding a CD45RA+CCR7+ population from which TemRA cells were excluded. Donors were healthy HIV-negative adults with no recently reported acute infections or vaccinations. Only Caucasian adults living in Nashville, Tennessee, USA were represented among the donors. Blood was collected by leukapheresis, and PBMCs were isolated by Ficoll-Histopaque density gradient centrifugation and then cryopreserved in liquid nitrogen vapor phase. Analytical flow cytometry was used to check the purity and quantity of each magnetically sorted T cell population. From each sorted fraction, genomic DNA was isolated and quantified by UV absorbance on a Nanodrop 2000c. This clone came up once. Its cognate antigen has yet to be identified. The sample holds no much larger clone one base away, and base qualities are not on file. TCR CDR3 regions were amplified from genomic DNA by multiplex PCR using the deep immunoSEQ assay. Genomic DNA extracted from each cell subset was distributed evenly over all wells of several immunoSEQ 96-well plates, and each plate served as one replicate. For sorted subsets, about 210 ng of genomic DNA, equivalent to roughly 33,000 T cell genomes, went into each replicate PCR. Purified libraries were measured with a Qubit 3.0 fluorometer, size-checked on a Bioanalyzer 2100, and measured again with the KAPA Library Quantification kit. Every immunoSEQ 96-well plate was sequenced on a dedicated single-read 150-cycle Illumina NextSeq 550 flow cell. The study's processing was this. Because only junctional sequences without quality scores were contained in the immunoSEQ output, filtering matching that applied to full-length reads could not be performed. To assign V/J genes and CDR3, sequences were annotated using PyIR, a Python wrapper for IgBLAST v1.9, with IMGT germline references. Reads with weak V/J assignments (E-value above 1e-6), missing CDR3, stop codons, out-of-frame junctions, or ambiguous translated residues were removed. V3J clonotypes were defined as sequences sharing the same inferred V gene, J gene, and CDR3 amino acid sequence. To compute the percentage overlap between repertoires, the number of shared unique clonotypes was divided by the size of the smaller repertoire. Repertoire richness was assessed with RTK rarefaction, the Chao1 estimator, and Recon v2.1 estimates of unobserved clonotypes. Generation probabilities were computed with OLGA for all TCRbeta clonotypes obtained by the gDNA method from a few donors. The table comes from immuneACCESS by way of TCRdb, which keeps in-frame sequences with V and J called. Part of the clones is missing from these tables; in studies checked, under half for an unresolved V gene and the rest for unknown reasons. The DNA was the basis for D and trimming; V, J and clone size are from that table. The sample table lists roughly 2,000,000 clones, 93% of them with a count of one. The top ten constitute about 1.6% of the sample.

Sequences SGHTA (CDR1) and FQGNSA (CDR2) are obtained from the germline V gene. Its CDR3 holds 17 amino acids, cysteine through phenylalanine. Only the CDR3 part of the read is kept: 51 bases, read in frame from the first base. A distance of 15 bases separates the germline ends of V and J, which lose 3 bases and 0 bases respectively. Material for sequencing was naive CD8+ T cells from PBMCs. In the paper's terms, the cell subset or site label means: CD45RA+CCR7+. The sequence is built from TRBV7-2 and TRBJ2-1; the D gene may be TRBD1 or TRBD2, since each aligns over 5 bases. The TCR sequence derives from a man between 18 and 35 years old in good health. Some clones in this sample may be carry-over from other donors' samples. The DNA is TGTGCCAGCAGCTTGGTCTTCGGGGCGAGCTCCTACAATGAGCAGTTCTTC. Translated, it gives CASSLVFGASSYNEQFF.